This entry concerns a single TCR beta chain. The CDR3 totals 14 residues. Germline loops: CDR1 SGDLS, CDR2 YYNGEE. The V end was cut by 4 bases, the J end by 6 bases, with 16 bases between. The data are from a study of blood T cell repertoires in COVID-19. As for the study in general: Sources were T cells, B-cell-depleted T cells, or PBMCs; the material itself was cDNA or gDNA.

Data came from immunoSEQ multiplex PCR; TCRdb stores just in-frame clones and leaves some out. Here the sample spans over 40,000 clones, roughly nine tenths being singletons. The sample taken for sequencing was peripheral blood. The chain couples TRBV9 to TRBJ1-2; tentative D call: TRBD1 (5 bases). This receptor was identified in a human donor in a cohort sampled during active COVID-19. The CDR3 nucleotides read TGTGCCAGCAGCCCCGTGGCAGGGAATAATGGCTACACCTTC. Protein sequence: CASSPVAGNNGYTF.